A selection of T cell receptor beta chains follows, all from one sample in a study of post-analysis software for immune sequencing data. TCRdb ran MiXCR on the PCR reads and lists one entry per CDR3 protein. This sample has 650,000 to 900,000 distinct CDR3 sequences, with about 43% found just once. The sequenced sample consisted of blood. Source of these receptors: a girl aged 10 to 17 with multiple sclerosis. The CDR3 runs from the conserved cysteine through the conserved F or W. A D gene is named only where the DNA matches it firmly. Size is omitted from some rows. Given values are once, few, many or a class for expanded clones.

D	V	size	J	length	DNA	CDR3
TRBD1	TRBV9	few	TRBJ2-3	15	TGTGCCAGCACCGGACAGGGGAGGGGGACAGATACGCAGTATTTT	CASTGQGRGTDTQYF
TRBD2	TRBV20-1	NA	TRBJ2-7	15	TGCAGTGCTCTGCTGGCGGGAGTGGACCACTACGAGCAGTACTTC	CSALLAGVDHYEQYF
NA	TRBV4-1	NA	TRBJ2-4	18	TGCGCCAGCAGCCAAGACTGGGCAGGGTCCTTAGCCAAAAACATTCAGTACTTC	CASSQDWAGSLAKNIQYF
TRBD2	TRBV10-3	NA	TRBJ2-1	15	TGTGCCATCAGTGGGGACCCCGGGGGGTACAATGAGCAGTTCTTC	CAISGDPGGYNEQFF
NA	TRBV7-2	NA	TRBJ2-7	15	TGTGCCAGCAGGGCAGGGGCCGGGATCCTCTACGAGCAGTACTTC	CASRAGAGILYEQYF
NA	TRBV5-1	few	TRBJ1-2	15	TGCGCCAGCAGCTTGTTTAGCACCCCTAACTATGGCTACACCTTC	CASSLFSTPNYGYTF
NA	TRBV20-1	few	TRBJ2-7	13	TGCAGTGCTACTGGTGGGGGAGACAACGAGCAGTACTTC	CSATGGGDNEQYF
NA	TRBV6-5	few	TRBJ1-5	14	TGTGCCAGCAGCCCCGACAGGAAGGATCAGCCCCAGCATTTT	CASSPDRKDQPQHF
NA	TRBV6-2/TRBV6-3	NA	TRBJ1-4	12	TGTGCCAGCTCGATAGACAGTGAAAAACTGTTTTTT	CASSIDSEKLFF
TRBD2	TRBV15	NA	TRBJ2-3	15	TGTGCCACCAGCGTGAGCGGGGGAAGCACAGATACGCAGTATTTT	CATSVSGGSTDTQYF
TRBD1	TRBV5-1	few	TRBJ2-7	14	TGCGCCAGCCGTTACGGGACAGGGGCCTACGAGCAGTACTTC	CASRYGTGAYEQYF
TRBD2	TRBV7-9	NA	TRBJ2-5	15	TGTGCCAGCAGCTCGACTAGCGGGAGTAGAGAGACCCAGTACTTC	CASSSTSGSRETQYF
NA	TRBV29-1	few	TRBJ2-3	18	TGCAGCGTTGGGCGGGGACCCAAAGGATTCGGGAGCACAGATACGCAGTATTTT	CSVGRGPKGFGSTDTQYF
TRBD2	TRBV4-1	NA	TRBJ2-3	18	TGCGCCAGCAGCCAAGTAACTAGCGGGAGAGGTAGGACAGATACGCAGTATTTT	CASSQVTSGRGRTDTQYF
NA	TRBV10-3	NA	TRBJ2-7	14	TGTGCCATCGGTCGCAGGAAAGACTCCTACGAGCAGTACTTC	CAIGRRKDSYEQYF
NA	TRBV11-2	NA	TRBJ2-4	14	TGTGCCAGCAGCCCGACCCTTGGCAAAAACATTCAGTACTTC	CASSPTLGKNIQYF
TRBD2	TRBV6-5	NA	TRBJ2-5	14	TGTGCCAGCAGGGGGGGGTTTCTAGGAGAGACCCAGTACTTC	CASRGGFLGETQYF
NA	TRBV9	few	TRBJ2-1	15	TGTGCCAGCAGCGTAGTGGGCCTTCCTGACAATGAGCAGTTCTTC	CASSVVGLPDNEQFF
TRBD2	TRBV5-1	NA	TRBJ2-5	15	TGCGCCAGCAGCGCGGGACTAGCGGGAGTAGAGACCCAGTACTTC	CASSAGLAGVETQYF
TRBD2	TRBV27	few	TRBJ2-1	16	TGTGCCAGCAGTTCGTATGGGACTATAAGGTCCGGTGAGCAGTTCTTC	CASSSYGTIRSGEQFF
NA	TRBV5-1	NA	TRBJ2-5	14	TGCGCCAGCAGCTTGGAGTGGGTCTTGGAGACCCAGTACTTC	CASSLEWVLETQYF
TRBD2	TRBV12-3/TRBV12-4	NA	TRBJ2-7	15	TGTGCCAGCAGTATTAAACTAGCGGGAGTTTACGAGCAGTACTTC	CASSIKLAGVYEQYF
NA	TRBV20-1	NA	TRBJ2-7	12	TGCAGTGCCACAGACTTGGATTGGGAGCAGTACTTC	CSATDLDWEQYF
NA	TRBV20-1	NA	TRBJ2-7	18	TGCAGTGCTAGAGATCCATCTAGAGTCCGGGGACCTCTCTACGAGCAGTACTTC	CSARDPSRVRGPLYEQYF
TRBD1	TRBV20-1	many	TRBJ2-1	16	TGCAGTGCTGCGGGGCGAGGGACAGGGATGAACAATGAGCAGTTCTTC	CSAAGRGTGMNNEQFF
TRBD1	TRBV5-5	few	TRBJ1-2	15	TGTGCCAGCAGCTTCGCATGGACAGGGGACTATGGCTACACCTTC	CASSFAWTGDYGYTF
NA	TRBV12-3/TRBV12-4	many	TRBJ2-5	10	TGTGCCAGCGGGCGGGAGACCCAGTACTTC	CASGRETQYF
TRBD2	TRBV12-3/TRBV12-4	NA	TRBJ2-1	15	TGTGCCAGCAGCAATAGCGGGGGGGCACGGAATGAGCAGTTCTTC	CASSNSGGARNEQFF
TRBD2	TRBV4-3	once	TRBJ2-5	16	TGCGCCAGCAGCCAAGATGGGACTAGCGGGACCAATGAGCAGTACTTC	CASSQDGTSGTNEQYF
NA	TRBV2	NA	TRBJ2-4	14	TGTGCCAGCAGTGATGACGGTAGGGTGGGGGAGCAGTACTTC	CASSDDGRVGEQYF
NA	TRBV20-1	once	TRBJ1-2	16	TGCAGTGCGGCCACCCCCGGTCGCAGGTTACACTATGGCTACACCTTC	CSAATPGRRLHYGYTF
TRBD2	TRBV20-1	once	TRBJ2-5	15	TGCAGTGCTAGAACCCATCTGGGACTACAAGAGACCCAGTACTTC	CSARTHLGLQETQYF
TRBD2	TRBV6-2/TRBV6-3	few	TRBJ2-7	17	TGTGCCAGCAGCAGTTATTCTTTCAGGACTAGCAGATACGAGCAGTACTTC	CASSSYSFRTSRYEQYF
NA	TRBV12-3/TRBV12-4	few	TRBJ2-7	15	TGTGCCAGCAGTGATCGGGGCCTAGGGATCTACGAGCAGTACTTC	CASSDRGLGIYEQYF
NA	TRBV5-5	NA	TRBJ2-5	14	TGTGCCAGCAGCGAGCGGACAGACGCTACGGCCCAGTACTTC	CASSERTDATAQYF
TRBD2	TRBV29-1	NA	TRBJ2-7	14	TGCAGCGCCCAGATAGCGGGAGGGCCCTACGAGCAGTACTTC	CSAQIAGGPYEQYF
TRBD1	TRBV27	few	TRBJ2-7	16	TGTGCCAGCAGCTTACAAGGAGGAGACAGGGTCTACGAGCAGTACTTC	CASSLQGGDRVYEQYF
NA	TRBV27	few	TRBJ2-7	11	TGTGCCACCGGACAGATCTACGAGCAGTACTTC	CATGQIYEQYF
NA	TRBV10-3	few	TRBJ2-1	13	TGTGCCATCAGTGATAAAGGCTTCCGGACCCAGTTCTTC	CAISDKGFRTQFF
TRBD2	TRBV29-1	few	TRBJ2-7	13	TGCAGCGTTATGACTAGCGGCAGCTACGAGCAGTACTTC	CSVMTSGSYEQYF
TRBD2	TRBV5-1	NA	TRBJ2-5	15	TGCGCCAGCAGCTTGTTCCCGGGAGGGCGAGAGACCCAGTACTTC	CASSLFPGGRETQYF
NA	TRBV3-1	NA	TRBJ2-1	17	TGTGCCAGCAGCCAAACGGGACGTAGAGTCTCAAACAATGAGCAGTTCTTC	CASSQTGRRVSNNEQFF
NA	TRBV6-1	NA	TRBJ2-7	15	TGTGCCAGCATCCCGAGGCAGGGCACGGCTTACGAGCAGTACTTC	CASIPRQGTAYEQYF
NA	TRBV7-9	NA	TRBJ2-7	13	TGTGCCAGCAGACCCCGAAGACCCTCCGAGCAGTACTTC	CASRPRRPSEQYF
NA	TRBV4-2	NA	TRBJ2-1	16	TGTGCCAGCAGCCAAGGAGTGAGGGTGTCCTACAATGAGCAGTTCTTC	CASSQGVRVSYNEQFF
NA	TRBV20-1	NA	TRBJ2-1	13	TGCAGTACACTTCCTATCTTACTCAATGAGCAGTTCTTC	CSTLPILLNEQFF
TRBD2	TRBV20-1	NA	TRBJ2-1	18	TGCAGTGCTCCGAACCTTTTTGGTGGCGGGGGGGAGGTCAATGAGCAGTTCTTC	CSAPNLFGGGGEVNEQFF
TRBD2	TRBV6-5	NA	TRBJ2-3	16	TGTGCCAGCAGTTACTCGAGTAGCGGGGGCACAGATACGCAGTATTTT	CASSYSSSGGTDTQYF
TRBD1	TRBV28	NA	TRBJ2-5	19	TGTGCCAGCAGTTTCCCCGGGACAGGGCACTCGGGGGGAGTCGAGACCCAGTACTTC	CASSFPGTGHSGGVETQYF
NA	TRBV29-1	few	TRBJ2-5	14	TGCAGCGTTGAAGACTACAGGTCAAGGGGGACCCAGTACTTC	CSVEDYRSRGTQYF
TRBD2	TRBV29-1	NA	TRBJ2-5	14	TGCAGCGTTGAGACTAGCGGGGCCAAAGAGACCCAGTACTTC	CSVETSGAKETQYF
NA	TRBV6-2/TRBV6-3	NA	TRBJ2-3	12	TGTGCCAGCAGTAACAGGATAGATACGCAGTATTTT	CASSNRIDTQYF
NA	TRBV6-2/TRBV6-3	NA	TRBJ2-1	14	TGTGCCAGCAGTTTGCCCGGAACATACAATGAGCAGTTCTTC	CASSLPGTYNEQFF
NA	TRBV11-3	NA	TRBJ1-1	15	TGTGCCAGCAGCTTAGAAGGGACACGACGAACTGAAGCTTTCTTT	CASSLEGTRRTEAFF
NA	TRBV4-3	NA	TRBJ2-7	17	TGCGCCAGCAGCCAAGATACCCCAGCTGGGGGGTCCTACGAGCAGTACTTC	CASSQDTPAGGSYEQYF